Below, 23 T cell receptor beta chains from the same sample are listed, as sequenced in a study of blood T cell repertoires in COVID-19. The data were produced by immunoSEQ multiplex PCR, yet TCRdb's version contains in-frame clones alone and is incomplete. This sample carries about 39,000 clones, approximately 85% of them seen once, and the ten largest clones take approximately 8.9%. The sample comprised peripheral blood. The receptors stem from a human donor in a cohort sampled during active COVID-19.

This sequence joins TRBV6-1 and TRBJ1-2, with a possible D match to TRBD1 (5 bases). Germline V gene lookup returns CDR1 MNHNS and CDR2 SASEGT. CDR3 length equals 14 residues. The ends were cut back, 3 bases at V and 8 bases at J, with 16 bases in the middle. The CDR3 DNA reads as TGTGCCAGCAGTGAGGTTTGGGCAGGGAAAGGCTACACCTTC. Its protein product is CASSEVWAGKGYTF.

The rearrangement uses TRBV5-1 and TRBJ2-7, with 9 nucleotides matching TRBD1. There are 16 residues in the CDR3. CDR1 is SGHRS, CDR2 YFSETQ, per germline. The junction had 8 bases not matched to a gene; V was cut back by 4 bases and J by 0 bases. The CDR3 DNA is TGCGCCAGCAGCCCGATGGGGACAGGGAGCTCCTACGAGCAGTACTTC. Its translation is CASSPMGTGSSYEQYF.

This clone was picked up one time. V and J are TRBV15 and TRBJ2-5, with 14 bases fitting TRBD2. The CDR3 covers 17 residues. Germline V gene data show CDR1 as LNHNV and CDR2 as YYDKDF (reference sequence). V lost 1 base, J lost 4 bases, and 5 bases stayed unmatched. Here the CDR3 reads CATSRAGLAGVLETQYF. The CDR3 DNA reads TGTGCCACCAGCAGAGCGGGACTAGCGGGAGTTTTAGAGACCCAGTACTTC.

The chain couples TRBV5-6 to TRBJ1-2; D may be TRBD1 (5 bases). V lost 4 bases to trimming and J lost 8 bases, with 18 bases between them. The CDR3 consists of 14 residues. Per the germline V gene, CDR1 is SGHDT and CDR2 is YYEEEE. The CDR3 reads CASSATGVREGYTF. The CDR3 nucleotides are TGTGCCAGCAGCGCTACGGGGGTTCGGGAGGGCTACACCTTC.

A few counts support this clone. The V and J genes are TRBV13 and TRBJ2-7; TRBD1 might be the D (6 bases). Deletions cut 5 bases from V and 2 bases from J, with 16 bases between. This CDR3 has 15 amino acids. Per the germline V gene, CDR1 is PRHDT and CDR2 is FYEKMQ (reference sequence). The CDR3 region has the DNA TGTGCCAGCAGCGAGCCCCGGACAGAAGCCTACGAGCAGTACTTC. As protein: CASSEPRTEAYEQYF.

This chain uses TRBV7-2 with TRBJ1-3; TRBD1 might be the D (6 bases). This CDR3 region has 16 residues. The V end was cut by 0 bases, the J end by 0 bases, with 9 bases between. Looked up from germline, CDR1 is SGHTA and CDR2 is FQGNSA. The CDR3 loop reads CASSLAGHSSGNTIYF. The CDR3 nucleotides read TGTGCCAGCAGCTTAGCGGGACATAGCTCTGGAAACACCATATATTTT.

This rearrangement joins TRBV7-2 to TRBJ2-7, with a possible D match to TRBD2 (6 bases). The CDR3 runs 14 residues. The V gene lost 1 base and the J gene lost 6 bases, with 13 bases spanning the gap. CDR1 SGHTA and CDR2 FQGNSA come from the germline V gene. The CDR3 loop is CASSLDIQGGEQYF. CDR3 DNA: TGTGCCAGCAGCTTAGATATCCAGGGAGGCGAGCAGTACTTC. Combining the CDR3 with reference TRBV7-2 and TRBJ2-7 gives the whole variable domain GAGVSQSPSNKVTEKGKDVELRCDPISGHTALYWYRQSLGQGLEFLIYFQGNSAPDKSGLPSDRFSAERTGGSVSTLTIQRTQQEDSAVYLCASSLDIQGGEQYFGPGTRLTVT.

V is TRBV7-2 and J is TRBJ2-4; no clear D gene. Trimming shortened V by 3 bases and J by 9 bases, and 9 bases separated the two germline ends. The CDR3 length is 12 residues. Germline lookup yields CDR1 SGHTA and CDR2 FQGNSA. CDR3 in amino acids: CASSLDSGIQYF. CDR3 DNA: TGTGCCAGCAGCTTGGATTCGGGCATTCAGTACTTC.

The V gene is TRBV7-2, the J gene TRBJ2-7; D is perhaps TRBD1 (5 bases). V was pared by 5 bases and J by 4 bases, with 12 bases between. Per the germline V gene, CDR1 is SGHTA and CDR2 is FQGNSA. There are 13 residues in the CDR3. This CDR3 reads CASSKQRGYEQYF. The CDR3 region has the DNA TGTGCCAGCAGCAAACAAAGGGGATACGAGCAGTACTTC.

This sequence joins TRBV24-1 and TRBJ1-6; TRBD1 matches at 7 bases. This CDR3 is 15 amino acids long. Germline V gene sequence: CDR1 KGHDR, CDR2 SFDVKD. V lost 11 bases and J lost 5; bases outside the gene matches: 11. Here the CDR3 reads CAITWTGSDNSPLHF. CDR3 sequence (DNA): TGTGCCATTACATGGACAGGATCGGATAATTCACCCCTCCACTTT.

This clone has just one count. CDR3: CASSPHRGQETQYF. The DNA for the CDR3 is TGTGCCAGCAGTCCCCACAGGGGTCAGGAGACCCAGTACTTC. V is TRBV27 and J is TRBJ2-5; TRBD1 matches at 7 bases. From germline, CDR1 is MNHEY and CDR2 SMNVEV (reference sequence). The V gene end was trimmed by 5 bases and the J gene end by 5 bases; junction bases not matched to a gene: 8. This CDR3 has 14 amino acids.

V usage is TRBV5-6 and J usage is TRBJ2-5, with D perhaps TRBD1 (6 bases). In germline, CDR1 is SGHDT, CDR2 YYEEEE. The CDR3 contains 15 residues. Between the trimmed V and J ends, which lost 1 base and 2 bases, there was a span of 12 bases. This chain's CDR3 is CASSLTGWSQETQYF. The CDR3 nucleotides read TGTGCCAGCAGCTTGACAGGGTGGTCACAAGAGACCCAGTACTTC.

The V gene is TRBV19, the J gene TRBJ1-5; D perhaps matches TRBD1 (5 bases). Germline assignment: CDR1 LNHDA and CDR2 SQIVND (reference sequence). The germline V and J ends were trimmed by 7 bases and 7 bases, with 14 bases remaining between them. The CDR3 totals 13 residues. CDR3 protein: CASNQDSYQPQHF. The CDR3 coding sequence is TGTGCCAGTAATCAAGACAGTTACCAGCCCCAGCATTTT.

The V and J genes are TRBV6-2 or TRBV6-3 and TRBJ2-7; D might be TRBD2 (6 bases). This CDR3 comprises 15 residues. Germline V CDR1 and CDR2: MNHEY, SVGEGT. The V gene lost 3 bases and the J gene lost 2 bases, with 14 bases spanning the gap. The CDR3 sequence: CASSYRRGIAYEQYF. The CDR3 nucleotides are TGTGCCAGCAGTTATCGGAGGGGAATCGCCTACGAGCAGTACTTC.

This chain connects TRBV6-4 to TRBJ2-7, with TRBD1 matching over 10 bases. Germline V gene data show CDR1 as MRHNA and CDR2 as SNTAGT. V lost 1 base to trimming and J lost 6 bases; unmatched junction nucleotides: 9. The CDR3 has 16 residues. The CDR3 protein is CASSDFIGTGVGEQYF. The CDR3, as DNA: TGTGCCAGCAGTGACTTCATCGGGACAGGGGTGGGCGAGCAGTACTTC.

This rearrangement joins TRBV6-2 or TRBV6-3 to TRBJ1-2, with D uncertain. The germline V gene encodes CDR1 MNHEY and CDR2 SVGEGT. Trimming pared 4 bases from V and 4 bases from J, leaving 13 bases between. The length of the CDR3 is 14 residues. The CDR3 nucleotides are TGTGCCAGCAGTTCGGTAGGGAGCGCCTATGGCTACACCTTC. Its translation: CASSSVGSAYGYTF.

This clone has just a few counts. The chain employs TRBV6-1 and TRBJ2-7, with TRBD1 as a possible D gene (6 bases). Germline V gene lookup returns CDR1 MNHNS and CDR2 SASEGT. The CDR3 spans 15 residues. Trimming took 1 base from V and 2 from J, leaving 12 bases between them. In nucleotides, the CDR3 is TGTGCCAGCAGTGAAGAACGGACAGAGCCCTACGAGCAGTACTTC. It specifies CASSEERTEPYEQYF.

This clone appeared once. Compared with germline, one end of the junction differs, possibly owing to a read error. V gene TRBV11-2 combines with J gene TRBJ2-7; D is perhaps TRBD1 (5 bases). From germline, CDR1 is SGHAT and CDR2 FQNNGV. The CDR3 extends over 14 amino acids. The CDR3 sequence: CASRLVGDPYEQYF. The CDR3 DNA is TGTGCCAGCAGATTAGTAGGGGATCCCTACGAGCAGTACTTC.

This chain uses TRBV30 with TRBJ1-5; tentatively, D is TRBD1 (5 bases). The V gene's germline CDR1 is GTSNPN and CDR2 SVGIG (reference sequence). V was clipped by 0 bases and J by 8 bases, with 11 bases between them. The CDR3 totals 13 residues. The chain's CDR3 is CAWSVTRDEPQHF. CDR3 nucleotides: TGTGCCTGGAGTGTAACCAGGGATGAGCCCCAGCATTTT.

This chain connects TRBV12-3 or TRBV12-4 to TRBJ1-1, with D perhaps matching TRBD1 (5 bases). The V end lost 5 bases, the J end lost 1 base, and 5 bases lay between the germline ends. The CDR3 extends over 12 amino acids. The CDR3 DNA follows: TGTGCCAGCAGTCAGGGGAACACTGAAGCTTTCTTT. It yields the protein CASSQGNTEAFF.

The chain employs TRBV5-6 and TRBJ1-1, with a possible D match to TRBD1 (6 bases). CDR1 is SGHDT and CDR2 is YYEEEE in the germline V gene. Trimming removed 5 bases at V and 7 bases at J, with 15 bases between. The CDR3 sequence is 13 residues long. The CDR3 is CASRTRGSGEAFF. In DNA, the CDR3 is TGTGCCAGCAGAACCAGGGGTTCCGGTGAAGCTTTCTTT.

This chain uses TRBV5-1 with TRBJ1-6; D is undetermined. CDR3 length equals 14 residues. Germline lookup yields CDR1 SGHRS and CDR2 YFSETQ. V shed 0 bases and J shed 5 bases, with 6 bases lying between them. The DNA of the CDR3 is TGCGCCAGCAGCTTGGGGTCTAATAATTCACCCCTCCACTTT. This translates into CASSLGSNNSPLHF. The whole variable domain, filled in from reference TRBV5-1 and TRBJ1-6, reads KAGVTQTPRYLIKTRGQQVTLSCSPISGHRSVSWYQQTPGQGLQFLFEYFSETQRNKGNFPGRFSGRQFSNSRSEMNVSTLELGDSALYLCASSLGSNNSPLHFGNGTRLTVT.

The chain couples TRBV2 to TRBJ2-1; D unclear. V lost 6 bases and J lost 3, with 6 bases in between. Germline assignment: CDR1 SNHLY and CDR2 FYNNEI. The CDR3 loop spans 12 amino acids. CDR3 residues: CASSYSYNEQFF. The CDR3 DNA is TGTGCCAGCAGCTACAGCTACAATGAGCAGTTCTTC. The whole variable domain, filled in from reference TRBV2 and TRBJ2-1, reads EPEVTQTPSHQVTQMGQEVILRCVPISNHLYFYWYRQILGQKVEFLVSFYNNEISEKSEIFDDQFSVERPDGSNFTLKIRSTKLEDSAMYFCASSYSYNEQFFGPGTRLTVL.